The 9 T cell receptor beta chains listed next were all sequenced from one sample in a study of T cell responses to AZD1222 COVID-19 vaccine. Libraries were prepared by immunoSEQ multiplex PCR; TCRdb keeps only in-frame clonotypes and omits some of them. The table lists 150,000 or so clones, around 94% of them singletons. The sequencing here drew on peripheral blood, taken 28 days after the second AZD1222 dose. All receptors come from an adult who received the AZD1222 COVID-19 vaccine.

The J gene is TRBJ2-1, the V gene TRBV29-1, with D tentatively TRBD1 or TRBD2 (5 bases each). V shed 6 bases and J shed 6 bases, with 15 bases lying between them. Per the germline V gene, CDR1 is SQVTM and CDR2 is ANQGSEA. The CDR3 length is 13 residues. Here the CDR3 reads CSVSRGSFNEQFF. The CDR3, as DNA: TGCAGCGTCTCCCGGGGCAGCTTCAATGAGCAGTTCTTC.

This sequence joins TRBV7-2 and TRBJ1-6; TRBD1 matches 7 bases. The CDR3 totals 14 residues. Trimming at V came to 2 bases and at J to 9 bases, leaving 4 bases not matched to a gene. From germline, CDR1 is SGHTA and CDR2 FQGNSA. CDR3 bases: TGTGCCAGCAGCTTATGGCAGGGGGGTTCACCCCTCCACTTT. Protein: CASSLWQGGSPLHF.

The rearrangement links TRBV28 to TRBJ1-2; the match to TRBD1 covers 10 bases. The J segment lost 7 bases and the V segment lost 8 bases, leaving 13 bases of the junction unmatched. The CDR3 runs 15 residues. Germline lookup yields CDR1 MDHEN and CDR2 SYDVKM. The CDR3 protein is CASGERQGAMGGYTF. The CDR3 region has the DNA TGTGCCAGCGGGGAGAGACAGGGGGCCATGGGTGGCTACACCTTC.

The V gene is TRBV2, the J gene TRBJ2-1; no definite D call. The V and J ends lost 9 bases and 9 bases respectively, with 12 bases between them. The CDR3 extends over 11 amino acids. CDR1 is SNHLY and CDR2 is FYNNEI in the germline V gene. The CDR3 here is CASIDLGEQFF. The CDR3, as DNA: TGTGCCAGTATAGACCTCGGTGAGCAGTTCTTC.

The J gene is TRBJ2-7, the V gene TRBV19; D perhaps matches TRBD1 (5 bases). Germline V gene sequence: CDR1 LNHDA, CDR2 SQIVND (reference sequence). The V gene lost 6 bases and the J gene lost 3 bases, with 18 bases spanning the gap. The CDR3 sequence is 15 residues long. The CDR3 coding sequence is TGTGCCAGTAGCGATGGACAAATCCAAAACTACGAGCAGTACTTC. Protein: CASSDGQIQNYEQYF.

The rearrangement uses TRBV27 and TRBJ2-7; 7 bases map to TRBD2. In germline, CDR1 is MNHEY, CDR2 SMNVEV (reference sequence). The V segment lost 2 bases and the J segment 0 bases; nucleotides outside the gene matches: 7. The CDR3 totals 16 residues. The CDR3 region is CASSLRSPSGSYEQYF. The CDR3 DNA follows: TGTGCCAGCAGTTTACGGTCTCCTAGCGGCTCCTACGAGCAGTACTTC.

The rearrangement links TRBV7-3 to TRBJ2-1, with D unresolved. The germline V gene has CDR1 SGHTA and CDR2 FQGTGA. V gave up 1 base and J gave up 2 bases, with 12 bases separating them. This CDR3 contains 16 residues. CDR3 residues: CASSLSGDAAYNEQFF. The CDR3 bases are TGTGCCAGCAGCTTAAGTGGTGACGCTGCCTACAATGAGCAGTTCTTC.

This rearrangement joins TRBV28 to TRBJ1-3, with D unresolved. The CDR3 has 13 amino acids. Germline CDR1 reads MDHEN; CDR2 reads SYDVKM. Trimming removed 2 bases from V and 8 bases from J, with 10 bases in between. CDR3 DNA sequence: TGTGCCAGCAGTTTAGATTTGGGATACACCATATATTTT. Residues: CASSLDLGYTIYF.

The V and J genes are TRBV9 and TRBJ2-1; 7 bases agree with TRBD2. Germline trimming cut 5 bases from V and 7 bases from J; bases unmatched to any gene: 15. This CDR3 region has 16 residues. Germline values: CDR1 SGDLS, CDR2 YYNGEE. CDR3 in DNA: TGTGCCAGCAGTTTCGGTCCGGGAGGTATGTTAAATGAGCAGTTCTTC. Its translation is CASSFGPGGMLNEQFF.